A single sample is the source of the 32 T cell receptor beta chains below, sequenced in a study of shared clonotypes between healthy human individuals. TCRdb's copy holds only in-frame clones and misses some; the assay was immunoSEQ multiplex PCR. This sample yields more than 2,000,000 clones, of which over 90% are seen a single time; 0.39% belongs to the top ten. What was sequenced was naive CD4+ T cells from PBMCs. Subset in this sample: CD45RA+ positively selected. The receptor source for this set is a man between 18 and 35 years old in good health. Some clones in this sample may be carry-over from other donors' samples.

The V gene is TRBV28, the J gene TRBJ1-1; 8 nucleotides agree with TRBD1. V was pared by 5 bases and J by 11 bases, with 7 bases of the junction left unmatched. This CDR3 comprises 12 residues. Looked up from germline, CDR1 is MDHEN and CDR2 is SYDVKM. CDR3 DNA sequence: TGTGCCAGCAGTATAGGACAGGGCGCGGCTTTCTTT. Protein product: CASSIGQGAAFF.

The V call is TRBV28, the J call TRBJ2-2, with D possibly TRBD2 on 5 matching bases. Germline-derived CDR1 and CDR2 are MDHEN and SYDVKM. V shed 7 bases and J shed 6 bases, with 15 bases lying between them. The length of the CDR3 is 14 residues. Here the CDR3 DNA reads TGTGCCAGCACCCCGTTAGGGAGATCCGGGGAGCTGTTTTTT. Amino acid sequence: CASTPLGRSGELFF.

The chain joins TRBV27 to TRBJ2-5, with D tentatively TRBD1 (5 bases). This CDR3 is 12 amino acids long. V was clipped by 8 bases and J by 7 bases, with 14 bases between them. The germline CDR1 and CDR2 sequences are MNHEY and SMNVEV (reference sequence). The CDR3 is CASQGPAGTQYF. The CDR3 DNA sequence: TGTGCCAGCCAGGGCCCTGCAGGGACCCAGTACTTC.

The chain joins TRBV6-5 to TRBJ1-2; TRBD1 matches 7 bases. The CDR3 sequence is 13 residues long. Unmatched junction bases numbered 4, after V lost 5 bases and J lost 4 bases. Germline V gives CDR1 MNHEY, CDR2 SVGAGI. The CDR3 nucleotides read TGTGCCAGCAGTCCCCGGGACAGCTATGGCTACACCTTC. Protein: CASSPRDSYGYTF.

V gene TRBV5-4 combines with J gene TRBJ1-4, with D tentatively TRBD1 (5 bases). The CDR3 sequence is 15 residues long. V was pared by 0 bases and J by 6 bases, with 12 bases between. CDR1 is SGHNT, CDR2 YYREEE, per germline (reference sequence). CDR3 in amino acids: CASSLAGTAYEKLFF. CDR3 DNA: TGTGCCAGCAGCTTGGCCGGGACGGCCTATGAAAAACTGTTTTTT.

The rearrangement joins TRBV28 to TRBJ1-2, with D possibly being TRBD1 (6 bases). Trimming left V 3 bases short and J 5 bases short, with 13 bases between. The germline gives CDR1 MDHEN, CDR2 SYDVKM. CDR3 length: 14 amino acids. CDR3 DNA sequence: TGTGCCAGCAGTTTTAACAGGGAGTCATATGGCTACACCTTC. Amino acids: CASSFNRESYGYTF.

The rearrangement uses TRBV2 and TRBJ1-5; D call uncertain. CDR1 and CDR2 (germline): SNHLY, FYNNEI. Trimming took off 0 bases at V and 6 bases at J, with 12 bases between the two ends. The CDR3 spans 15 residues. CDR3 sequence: CASSEANGGRQPQHF. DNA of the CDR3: TGTGCCAGCAGTGAAGCGAACGGCGGGCGTCAGCCCCAGCATTTT.

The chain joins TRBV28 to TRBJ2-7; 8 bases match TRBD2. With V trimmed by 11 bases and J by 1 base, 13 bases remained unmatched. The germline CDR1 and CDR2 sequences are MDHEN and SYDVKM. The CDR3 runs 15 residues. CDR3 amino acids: CAAAPPGLESYEQYF. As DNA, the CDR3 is TGTGCCGCGGCACCACCGGGACTAGAATCCTACGAGCAGTACTTC.

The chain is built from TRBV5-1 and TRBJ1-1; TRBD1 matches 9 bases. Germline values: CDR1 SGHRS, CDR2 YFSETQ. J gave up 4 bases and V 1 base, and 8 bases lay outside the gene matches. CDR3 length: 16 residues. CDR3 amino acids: CASSLTRGTGFTEAFF. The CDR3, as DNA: TGCGCCAGCAGCTTGACGCGCGGGACAGGGTTCACTGAAGCTTTCTTT.

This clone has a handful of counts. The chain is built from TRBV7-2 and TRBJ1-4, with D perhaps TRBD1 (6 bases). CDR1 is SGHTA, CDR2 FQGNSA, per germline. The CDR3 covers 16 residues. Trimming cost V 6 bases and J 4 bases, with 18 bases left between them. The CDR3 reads CASRTETGAFNEKLFF. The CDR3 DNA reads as TGTGCCAGCAGGACGGAAACGGGGGCCTTTAATGAAAAACTGTTTTTT.

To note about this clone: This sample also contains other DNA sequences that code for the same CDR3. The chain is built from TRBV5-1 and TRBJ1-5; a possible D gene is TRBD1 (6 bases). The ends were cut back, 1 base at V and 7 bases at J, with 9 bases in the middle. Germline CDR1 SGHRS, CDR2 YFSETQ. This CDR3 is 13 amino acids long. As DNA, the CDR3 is TGCGCCAGCAGCTTGCAGGGGAGCCAGCCCCAGCATTTT. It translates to CASSLQGSQPQHF.

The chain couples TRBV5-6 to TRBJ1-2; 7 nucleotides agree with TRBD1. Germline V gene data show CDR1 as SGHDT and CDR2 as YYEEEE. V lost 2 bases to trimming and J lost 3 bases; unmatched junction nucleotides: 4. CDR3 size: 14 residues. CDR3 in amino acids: CASSLGQAHYGYTF. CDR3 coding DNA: TGTGCCAGCAGCTTAGGACAGGCCCACTATGGCTACACCTTC.

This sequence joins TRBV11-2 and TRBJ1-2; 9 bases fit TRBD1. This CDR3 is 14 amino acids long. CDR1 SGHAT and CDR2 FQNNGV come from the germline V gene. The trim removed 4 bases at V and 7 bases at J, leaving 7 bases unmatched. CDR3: CASSSPGQGFGYTF. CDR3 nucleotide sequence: TGTGCCAGCAGCTCCCCGGGACAGGGATTTGGCTACACCTTC.

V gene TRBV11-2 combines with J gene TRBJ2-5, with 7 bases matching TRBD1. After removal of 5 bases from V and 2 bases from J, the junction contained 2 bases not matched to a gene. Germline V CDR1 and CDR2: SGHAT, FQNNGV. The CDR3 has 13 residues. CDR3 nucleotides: TGTGCCAGCAGCATGGGACAGCAAGAGACCCAGTACTTC. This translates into CASSMGQQETQYF.

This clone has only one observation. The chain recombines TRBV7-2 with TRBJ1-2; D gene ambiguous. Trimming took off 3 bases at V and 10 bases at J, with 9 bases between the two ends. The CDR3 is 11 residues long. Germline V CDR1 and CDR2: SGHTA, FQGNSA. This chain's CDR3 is CASSFLRLYTF. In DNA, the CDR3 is TGTGCCAGCAGCTTCCTCAGACTCTACACCTTC.

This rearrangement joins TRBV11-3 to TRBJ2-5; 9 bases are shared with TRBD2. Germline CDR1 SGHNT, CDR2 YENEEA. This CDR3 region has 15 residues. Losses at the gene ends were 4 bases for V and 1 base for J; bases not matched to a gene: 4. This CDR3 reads CASSSAGGGQETQYF. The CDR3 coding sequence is TGTGCCAGCAGCTCGGCGGGAGGGGGCCAAGAGACCCAGTACTTC.

CDR3 bases: TGTGCCAGCAGCTCCCTAAGGGACCTACTCCGGGGTGAGCAGTTCTTC. It encodes CASSSLRDLLRGEQFF. This chain connects TRBV11-2 to TRBJ2-1; perhaps D is TRBD1 or TRBD2 (5 bases each). This CDR3 comprises 16 residues. The ends were cut back, 4 bases at V and 9 bases at J, with 22 bases in the middle. Germline V gene lookup returns CDR1 SGHAT and CDR2 FQNNGV.

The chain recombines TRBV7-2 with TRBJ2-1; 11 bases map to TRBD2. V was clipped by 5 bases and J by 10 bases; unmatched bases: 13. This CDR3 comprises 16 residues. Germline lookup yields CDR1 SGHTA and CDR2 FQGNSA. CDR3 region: CASSPAGTSGLGEQFF. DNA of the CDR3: TGTGCCAGCAGCCCAGCCGGGACTAGCGGTTTAGGGGAGCAGTTCTTC.

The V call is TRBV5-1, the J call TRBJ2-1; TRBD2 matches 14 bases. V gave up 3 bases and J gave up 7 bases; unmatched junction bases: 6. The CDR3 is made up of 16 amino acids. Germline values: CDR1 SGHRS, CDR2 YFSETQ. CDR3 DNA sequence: TGCGCCAGCAGCTCCGGGACTAGCGGGAGCGGGAATGAGCAGTTCTTC. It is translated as CASSSGTSGSGNEQFF.

CDR3 amino acids: CASCQQTRGYTF. In DNA, the CDR3 is TGTGCCAGCTGCCAACAAACGCGAGGCTACACCTTC. V is TRBV6-6 and J is TRBJ1-2; D is ambiguous. Per germline, CDR1 MNHNY and CDR2 SVGAGI (reference sequence). V lost 8 bases and J lost 8, with 15 bases in between. The CDR3 length is 12 residues.

CDR3 residues: CASSIGYRSHQPQHF. In DNA form, the CDR3 reads TGTGCCAGTAGTATAGGGTACAGATCCCATCAGCCCCAGCATTTT. The gene calls are TRBV19 and TRBJ1-5; no definite D call. Trimming took off 1 base at V and 5 bases at J, with 12 bases between the two ends. This CDR3 is 15 amino acids long. Germline V gene lookup returns CDR1 LNHDA and CDR2 SQIVND (reference sequence).

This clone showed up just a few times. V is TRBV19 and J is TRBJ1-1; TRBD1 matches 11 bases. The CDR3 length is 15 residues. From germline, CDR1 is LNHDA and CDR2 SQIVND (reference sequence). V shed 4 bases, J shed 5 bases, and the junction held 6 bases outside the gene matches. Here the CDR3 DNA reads TGTGCCAGTAGTACGGACAGGGGGCTAGCTACTGAAGCTTTCTTT. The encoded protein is CASSTDRGLATEAFF.

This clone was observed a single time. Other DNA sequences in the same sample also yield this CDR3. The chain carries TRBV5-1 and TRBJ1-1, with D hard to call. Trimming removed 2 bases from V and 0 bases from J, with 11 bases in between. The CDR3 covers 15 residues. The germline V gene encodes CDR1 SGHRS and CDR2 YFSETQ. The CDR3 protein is CASSLRTGMNTEAFF. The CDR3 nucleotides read TGCGCCAGCAGCTTACGGACGGGAATGAACACTGAAGCTTTCTTT.

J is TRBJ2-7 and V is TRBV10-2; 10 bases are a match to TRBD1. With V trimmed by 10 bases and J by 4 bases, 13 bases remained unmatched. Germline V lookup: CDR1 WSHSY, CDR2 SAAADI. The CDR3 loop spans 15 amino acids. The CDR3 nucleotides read TGCGCCATCCTGGGGCCCGGGACAGGGGTGTACGAGCAGTACTTC. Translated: CAILGPGTGVYEQYF.

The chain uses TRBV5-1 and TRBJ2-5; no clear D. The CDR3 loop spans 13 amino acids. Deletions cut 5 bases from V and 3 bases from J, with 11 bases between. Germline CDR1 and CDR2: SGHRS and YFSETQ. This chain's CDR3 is CASSSRVKETQYF. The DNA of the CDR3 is TGCGCCAGCAGTTCTCGGGTAAAAGAGACCCAGTACTTC.

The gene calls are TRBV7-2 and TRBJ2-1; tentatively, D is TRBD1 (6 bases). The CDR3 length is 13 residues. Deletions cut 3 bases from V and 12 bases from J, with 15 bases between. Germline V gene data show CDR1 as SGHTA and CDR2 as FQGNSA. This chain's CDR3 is CASSFFSGDMQFF. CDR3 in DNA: TGTGCCAGCAGCTTTTTCTCCGGGGACATGCAGTTCTTC.

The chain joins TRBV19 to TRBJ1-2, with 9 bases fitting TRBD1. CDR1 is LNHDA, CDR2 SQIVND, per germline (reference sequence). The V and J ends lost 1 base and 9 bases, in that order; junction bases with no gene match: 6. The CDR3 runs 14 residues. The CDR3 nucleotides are TGTGCCAGTAGTATAGCCGGGACAGGGCGGCGCTACACCTTC. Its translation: CASSIAGTGRRYTF.

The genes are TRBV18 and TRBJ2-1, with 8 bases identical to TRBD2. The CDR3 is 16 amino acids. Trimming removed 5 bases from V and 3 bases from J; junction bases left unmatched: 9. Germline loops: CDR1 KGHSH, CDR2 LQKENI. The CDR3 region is CASSTFSGVSYNEQFF. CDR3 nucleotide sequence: TGTGCCAGCTCAACCTTTAGCGGGGTTAGCTACAATGAGCAGTTCTTC.

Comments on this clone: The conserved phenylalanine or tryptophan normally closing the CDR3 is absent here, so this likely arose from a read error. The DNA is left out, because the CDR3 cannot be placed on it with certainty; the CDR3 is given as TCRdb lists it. The CDR3 region is CASSWGGGAPSY. V and J are TRBV6-6 and TRBJ1-1. The CDR3 sequence runs 12 residues, both termini included. Germline V gives CDR1 MNHNY, CDR2 SVGAGI (reference sequence).

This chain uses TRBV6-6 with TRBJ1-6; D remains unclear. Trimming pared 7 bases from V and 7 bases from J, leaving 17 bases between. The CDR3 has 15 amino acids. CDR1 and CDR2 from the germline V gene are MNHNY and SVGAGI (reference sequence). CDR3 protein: CASIGSVFGNSPLHF. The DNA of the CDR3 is TGTGCCAGCATCGGATCCGTTTTTGGAAATTCACCCCTCCACTTT.

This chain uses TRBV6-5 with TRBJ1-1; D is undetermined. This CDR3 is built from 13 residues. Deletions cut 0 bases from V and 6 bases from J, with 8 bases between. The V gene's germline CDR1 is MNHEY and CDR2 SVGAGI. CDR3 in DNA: TGTGCCAGCAGTTACTCCCGATATGCTGAAGCTTTCTTT. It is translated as CASSYSRYAEAFF.

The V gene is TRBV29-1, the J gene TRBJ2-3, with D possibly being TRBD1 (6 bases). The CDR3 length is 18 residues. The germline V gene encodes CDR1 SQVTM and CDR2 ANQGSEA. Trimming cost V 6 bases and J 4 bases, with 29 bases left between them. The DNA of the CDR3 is TGCAGCGTCCTGAGTGTTATAGGGCAGGGGAATTGGGCAGATACGCAGTATTTT. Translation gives CSVLSVIGQGNWADTQYF.